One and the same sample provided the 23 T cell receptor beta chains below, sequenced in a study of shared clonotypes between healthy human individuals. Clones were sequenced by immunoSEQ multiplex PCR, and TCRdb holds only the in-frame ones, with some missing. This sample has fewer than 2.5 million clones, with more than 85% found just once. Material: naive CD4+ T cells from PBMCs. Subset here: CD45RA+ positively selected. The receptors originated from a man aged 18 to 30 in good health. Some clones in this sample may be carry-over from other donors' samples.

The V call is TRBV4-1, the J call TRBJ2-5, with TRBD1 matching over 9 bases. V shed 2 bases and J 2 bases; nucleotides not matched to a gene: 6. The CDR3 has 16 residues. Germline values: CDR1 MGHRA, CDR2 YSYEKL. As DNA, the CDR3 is TGCGCCAGCAGCCAATTGGACAGGGGCCGACAAGAGACCCAGTACTTC. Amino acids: CASSQLDRGRQETQYF.

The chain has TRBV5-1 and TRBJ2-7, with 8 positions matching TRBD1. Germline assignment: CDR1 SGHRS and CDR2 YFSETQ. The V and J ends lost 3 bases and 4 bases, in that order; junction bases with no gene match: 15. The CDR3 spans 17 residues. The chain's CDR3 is CASSSRQAGTGGYEQYF. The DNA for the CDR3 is TGCGCCAGCAGCTCGAGGCAAGCCGGGACAGGAGGATACGAGCAGTACTTC.

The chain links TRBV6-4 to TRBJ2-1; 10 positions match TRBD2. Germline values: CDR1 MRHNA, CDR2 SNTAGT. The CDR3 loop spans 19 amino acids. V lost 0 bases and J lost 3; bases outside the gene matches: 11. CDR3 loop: CASSDSILAGGHHYNEQFF. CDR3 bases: TGTGCCAGCAGTGACTCGATATTAGCGGGAGGCCACCACTACAATGAGCAGTTCTTC.

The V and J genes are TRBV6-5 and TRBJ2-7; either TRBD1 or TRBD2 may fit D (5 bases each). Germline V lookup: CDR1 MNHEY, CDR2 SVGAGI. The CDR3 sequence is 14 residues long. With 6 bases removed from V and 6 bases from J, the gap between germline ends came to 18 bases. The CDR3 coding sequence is TGTGCCAGCAGCGGGGCATCTCTAGTGAGCGAGCAGTACTTC. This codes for CASSGASLVSEQYF.

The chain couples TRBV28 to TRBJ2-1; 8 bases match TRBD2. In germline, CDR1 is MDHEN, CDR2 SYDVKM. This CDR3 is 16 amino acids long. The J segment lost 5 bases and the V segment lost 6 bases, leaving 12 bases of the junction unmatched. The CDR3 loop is CASRRAGTRGNNEQFF. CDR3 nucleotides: TGTGCCAGCAGGCGAGCCGGGACTAGGGGCAACAATGAGCAGTTCTTC.

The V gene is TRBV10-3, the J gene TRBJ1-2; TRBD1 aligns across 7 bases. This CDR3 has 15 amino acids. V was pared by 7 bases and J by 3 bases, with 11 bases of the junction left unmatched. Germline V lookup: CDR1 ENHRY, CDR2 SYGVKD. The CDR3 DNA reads TGTGCCATCACCGCCTCCGCAGGGGGGGACTATGGCTACACCTTC. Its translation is CAITASAGGDYGYTF.

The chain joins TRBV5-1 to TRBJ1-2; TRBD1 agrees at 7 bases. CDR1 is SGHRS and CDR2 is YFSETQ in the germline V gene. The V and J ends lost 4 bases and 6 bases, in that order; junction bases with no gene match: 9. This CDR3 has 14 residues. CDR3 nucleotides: TGCGCCAGCAGCCAAGGACAGGCCGGCGATGGCTACACCTTC. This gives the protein CASSQGQAGDGYTF.

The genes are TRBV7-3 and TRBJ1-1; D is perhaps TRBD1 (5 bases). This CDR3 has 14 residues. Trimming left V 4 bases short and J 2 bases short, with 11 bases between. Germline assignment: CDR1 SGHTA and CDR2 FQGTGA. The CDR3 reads CASSSGRGNTEAFF. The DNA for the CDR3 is TGTGCCAGCAGCTCGGGACGGGGAAACACTGAAGCTTTCTTT.

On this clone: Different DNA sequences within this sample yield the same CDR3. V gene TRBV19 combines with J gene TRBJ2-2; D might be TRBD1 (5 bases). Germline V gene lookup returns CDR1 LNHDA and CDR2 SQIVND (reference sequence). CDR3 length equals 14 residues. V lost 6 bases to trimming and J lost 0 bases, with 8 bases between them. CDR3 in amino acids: CASSTGTNTGELFF. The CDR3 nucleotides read TGTGCCAGTAGCACAGGAACGAACACCGGGGAGCTGTTTTTT.

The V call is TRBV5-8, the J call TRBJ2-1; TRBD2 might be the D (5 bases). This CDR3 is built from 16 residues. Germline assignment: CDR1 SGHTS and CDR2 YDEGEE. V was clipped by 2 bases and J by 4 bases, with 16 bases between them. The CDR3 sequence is CASSFLDYTFYNEQFF. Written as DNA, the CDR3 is TGTGCCAGCAGCTTCCTTGACTACACCTTTTACAATGAGCAGTTCTTC.

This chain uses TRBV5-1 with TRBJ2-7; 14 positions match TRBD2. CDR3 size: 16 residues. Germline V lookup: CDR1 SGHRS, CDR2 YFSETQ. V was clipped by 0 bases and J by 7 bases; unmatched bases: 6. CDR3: CASSLEGTSGRREQYF. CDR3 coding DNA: TGCGCCAGCAGCTTGGAAGGGACTAGCGGGAGAAGGGAGCAGTACTTC.

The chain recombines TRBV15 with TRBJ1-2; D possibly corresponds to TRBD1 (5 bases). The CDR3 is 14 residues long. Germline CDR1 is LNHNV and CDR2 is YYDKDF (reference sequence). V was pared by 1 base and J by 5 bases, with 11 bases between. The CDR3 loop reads CATSRGGTLYGYTF. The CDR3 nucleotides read TGTGCCACCAGCAGAGGTGGGACGTTATATGGCTACACCTTC. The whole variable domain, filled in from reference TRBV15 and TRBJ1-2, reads DAMVIQNPRYQVTQFGKPVTLSCSQTLNHNVMYWYQQKSSQAPKLLFHYYDKDFNNEADTPDNFQSRRPNTSFCFLDIRSPGLGDTAMYLCATSRGGTLYGYTFGSGTRLTVV.

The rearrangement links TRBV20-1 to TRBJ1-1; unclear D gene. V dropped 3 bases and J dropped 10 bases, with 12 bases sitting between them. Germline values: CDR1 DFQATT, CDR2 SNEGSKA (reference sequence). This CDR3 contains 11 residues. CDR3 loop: CSASFAGVAFF. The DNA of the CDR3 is TGCAGTGCTAGCTTTGCCGGGGTAGCTTTCTTT.

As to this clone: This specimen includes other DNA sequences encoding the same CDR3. The CDR3: CASSFNGRTGNNQPQHF. The CDR3 DNA reads TGTGCCAGCAGTTTTAATGGTCGGACAGGGAACAATCAGCCCCAGCATTTT. V and J are TRBV28 and TRBJ1-5; 8 bases match TRBD1. V lost 3 bases to trimming and J lost 3 bases; unmatched junction nucleotides: 10. The CDR3 is made up of 17 amino acids. Germline CDR1 reads MDHEN; CDR2 reads SYDVKM.

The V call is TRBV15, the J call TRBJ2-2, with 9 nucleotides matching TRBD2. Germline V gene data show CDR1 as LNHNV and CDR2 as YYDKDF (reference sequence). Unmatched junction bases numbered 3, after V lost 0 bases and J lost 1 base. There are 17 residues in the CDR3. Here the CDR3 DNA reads TGTGCCACCAGCAGAGAACTAGCGGGTGGGAACACCGGGGAGCTGTTTTTT. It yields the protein CATSRELAGGNTGELFF. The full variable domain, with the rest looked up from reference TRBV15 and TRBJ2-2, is DAMVIQNPRYQVTQFGKPVTLSCSQTLNHNVMYWYQQKSSQAPKLLFHYYDKDFNNEADTPDNFQSRRPNTSFCFLDIRSPGLGDTAMYLCATSRELAGGNTGELFFGEGSRLTVL.

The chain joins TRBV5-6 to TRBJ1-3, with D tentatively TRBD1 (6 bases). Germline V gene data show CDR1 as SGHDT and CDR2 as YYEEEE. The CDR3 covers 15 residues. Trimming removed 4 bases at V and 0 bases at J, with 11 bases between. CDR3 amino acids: CASSVVGGSGNTIYF. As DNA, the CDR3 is TGTGCCAGCAGCGTCGTAGGGGGCTCTGGAAACACCATATATTTT.

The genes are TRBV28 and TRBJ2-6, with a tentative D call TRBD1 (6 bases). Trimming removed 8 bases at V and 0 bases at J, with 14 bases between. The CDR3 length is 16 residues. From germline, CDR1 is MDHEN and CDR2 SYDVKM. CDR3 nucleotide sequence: TGTGCCAGCCGAGACAGGCTGGGCTCTGGGGCCAACGTCCTGACTTTC. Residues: CASRDRLGSGANVLTF.

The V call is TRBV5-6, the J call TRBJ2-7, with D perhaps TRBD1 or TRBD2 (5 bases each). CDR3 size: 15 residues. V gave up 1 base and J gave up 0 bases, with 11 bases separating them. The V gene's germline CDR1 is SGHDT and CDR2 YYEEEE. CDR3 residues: CASSLSRGLSYEQYF. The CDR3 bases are TGTGCCAGCAGCTTGTCTCGGGGCCTCTCCTACGAGCAGTACTTC.

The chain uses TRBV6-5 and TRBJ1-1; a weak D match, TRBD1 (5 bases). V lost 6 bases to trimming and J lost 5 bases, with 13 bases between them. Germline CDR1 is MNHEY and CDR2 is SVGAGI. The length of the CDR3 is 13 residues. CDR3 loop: CASRRAGETEAFF. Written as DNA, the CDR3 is TGTGCCAGCAGAAGGGCGGGGGAAACTGAAGCTTTCTTT.

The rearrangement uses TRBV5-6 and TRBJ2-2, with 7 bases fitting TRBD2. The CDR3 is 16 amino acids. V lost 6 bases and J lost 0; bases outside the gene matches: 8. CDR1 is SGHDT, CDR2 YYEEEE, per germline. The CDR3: CASNPPRGTNTGELFF. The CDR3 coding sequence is TGTGCCAGCAACCCACCGCGGGGGACGAACACCGGGGAGCTGTTTTTT. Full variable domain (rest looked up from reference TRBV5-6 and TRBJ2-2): DAGVTQSPTHLIKTRGQQVTLRCSPKSGHDTVSWYQQALGQGPQFIFQYYEEEERQRGNFPDRFSGHQFPNYSSELNVNALLLGDSALYLCASNPPRGTNTGELFFGEGSRLTVL.

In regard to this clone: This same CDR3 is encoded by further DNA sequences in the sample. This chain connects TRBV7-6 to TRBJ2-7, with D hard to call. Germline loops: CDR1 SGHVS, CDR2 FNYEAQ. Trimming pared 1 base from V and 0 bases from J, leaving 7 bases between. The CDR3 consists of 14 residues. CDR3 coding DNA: TGTGCCAGCAGCTTAGTGGGCGGCTCCTACGAGCAGTACTTC. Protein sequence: CASSLVGGSYEQYF.

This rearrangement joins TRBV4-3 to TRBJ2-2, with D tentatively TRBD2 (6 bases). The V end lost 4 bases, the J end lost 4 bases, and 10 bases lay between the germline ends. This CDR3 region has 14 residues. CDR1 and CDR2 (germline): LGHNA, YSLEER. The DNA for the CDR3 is TGCGCCAGCAGCCTTTTTAGCGGCACCGGGGAGCTGTTTTTT. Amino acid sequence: CASSLFSGTGELFF.

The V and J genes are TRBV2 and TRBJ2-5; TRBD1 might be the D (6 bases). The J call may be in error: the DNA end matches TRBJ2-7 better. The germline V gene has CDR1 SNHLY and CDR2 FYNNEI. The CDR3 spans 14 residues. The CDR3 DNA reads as TGTGCCAGCGGGTCCCGGACAGACTCCTACGAGCAGTACTTC. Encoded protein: CASGSRTDSYEQYF.